The 3 T cell receptor beta chains in this list originate from one sample, sequenced in a study of blood T cell repertoires in COVID-19. Produced via immunoSEQ multiplex PCR; TCRdb's table is partial and in-frame only. Among roughly 67,000 clones listed, under 95% were seen once. The sequenced sample was peripheral blood. The receptors derive from a man aged 65 to 79 with active COVID-19.

The chain combines TRBV3-1 (or the pseudogene TRBV3-2) with TRBJ2-5; the match to TRBD2 covers 8 bases. The CDR3 covers 18 residues. Germline V CDR1 and CDR2: LGHDT, YNNKEL (reference sequence). The J segment lost 4 bases and the V segment lost 1 base, leaving 14 bases of the junction unmatched. The CDR3: CASSQGIGERGGRETQYF. DNA of the CDR3: TGTGCCAGCAGCCAAGGGATCGGAGAACGGGGGGGCAGAGAGACCCAGTACTTC.

The V gene is TRBV6-6, the J gene TRBJ2-7, with TRBD1 matching 8 bases. V trimming: 7 bases; J trimming: 6 bases; junction bases outside the gene matches: 11. CDR3 length: 14 amino acids. CDR1 and CDR2 (germline): MNHNY, SVGAGI (reference sequence). The CDR3: CASKTSSGGGEQYF. The DNA for the CDR3 is TGTGCCAGCAAAACATCCTCAGGGGGCGGCGAGCAGTACTTC.

The chain carries TRBV3-1 (or the pseudogene TRBV3-2) and TRBJ2-5, with TRBD1 identical over 7 bases. CDR3 length: 14 amino acids. V lost 2 bases to trimming and J lost 5 bases; unmatched junction nucleotides: 5. Germline loops: CDR1 LGHDT, CDR2 YNNKEL (reference sequence). CDR3 in amino acids: CASSQTGDWETQYF. The CDR3 coding sequence is TGTGCCAGCAGCCAAACAGGGGATTGGGAGACCCAGTACTTC.